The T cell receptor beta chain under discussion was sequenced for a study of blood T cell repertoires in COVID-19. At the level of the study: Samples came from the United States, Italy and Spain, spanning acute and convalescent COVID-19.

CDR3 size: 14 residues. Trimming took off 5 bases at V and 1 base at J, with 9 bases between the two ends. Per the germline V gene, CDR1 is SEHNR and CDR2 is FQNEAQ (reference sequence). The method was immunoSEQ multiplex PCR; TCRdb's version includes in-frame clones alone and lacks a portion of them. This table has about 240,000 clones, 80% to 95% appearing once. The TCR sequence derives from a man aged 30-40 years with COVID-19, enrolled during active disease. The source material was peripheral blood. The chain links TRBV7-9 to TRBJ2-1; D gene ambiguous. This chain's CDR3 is CASSRILSYNEQFF. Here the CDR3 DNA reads TGTGCCAGCAGCCGGATACTATCCTACAATGAGCAGTTCTTC.